Listed below are T cell receptor beta chains from one sample, sequenced in a study of shared clonotypes between healthy human individuals. Libraries were prepared by immunoSEQ multiplex PCR; TCRdb keeps only in-frame clonotypes and omits some of them. Here the sample spans about 2 million clones, less than 95% being singletons. The source material was naive CD8+ T cells sorted from blood. These receptors were obtained from a man younger than 30 in good health. The CDR3 runs from the conserved cysteine through the conserved F or W. The order of the fields is V gene, clone size, J gene, D gene, CDR3 protein, CDR3 DNA. A D gene is named only where the DNA matches it firmly. Clone sizes are given selectively: once, few, many, or a class where the clone is expanded.

TRBV4-1	-	TRBJ1-2	-	CASSQETGAGANYGYTF	TGCGCCAGCAGCCAAGAGACCGGAGCAGGGGCTAACTATGGCTACACCTTC
TRBV27	-	TRBJ2-7	TRBD1	CASSVSGTESYEQYF	TGTGCCAGCAGTGTCTCCGGGACAGAGTCCTACGAGCAGTACTTC
TRBV9	-	TRBJ2-1	-	CASSGHSKGVFDEQFF	TGTGCCAGCAGCGGCCACAGCAAGGGTGTGTTCGATGAGCAGTTCTTC
TRBV6-5	-	TRBJ2-1	-	CASSLTGTPYNEQFF	TGTGCCAGCAGCCTAACAGGAACCCCCTACAATGAGCAGTTCTTC
TRBV9	-	TRBJ2-1	TRBD2	CASSATGTSSYNEQFF	TGTGCCAGCAGCGCCACCGGGACTAGCTCCTACAATGAGCAGTTCTTC
TRBV2	-	TRBJ1-2	TRBD1	CASIGTGGAWYGYTF	TGTGCCAGCATTGGGACAGGGGGCGCTTGGTATGGCTACACCTTC
TRBV7-9	-	TRBJ1-4	-	CASSFIGANEKLFF	TGTGCCAGCTCCTTTATCGGAGCTAATGAAAAACTGTTTTTT
TRBV9	few	TRBJ1-2	-	CASSGGNGYTF	TGTGCCAGCAGCGGGGGTAATGGCTACACCTTC
TRBV7-9	-	TRBJ2-7	TRBD1	CASSFDRQGAYEQYF	TGTGCCAGCAGTTTCGACCGGCAGGGGGCCTACGAGCAGTACTTC
TRBV29-1	-	TRBJ2-7	TRBD2	CSVEVGTAGGEQYF	TGCAGCGTTGAAGTCGGGACCGCGGGGGGCGAGCAGTACTTC
TRBV25-1	-	TRBJ1-2	-	CASSESGTALNGYTF	TGTGCCAGCAGTGAATCGGGGACGGCACTCAATGGCTACACCTTC
TRBV7-6	-	TRBJ2-7	-	CASSPDRDGYYEQYF	TGTGCCAGCAGCCCAGACCGGGACGGATACTACGAGCAGTACTTC
TRBV6-6	-	TRBJ2-7	TRBD2	CASSSLADSYEQYF	TGTGCCAGCAGTTCACTAGCGGACTCCTACGAGCAGTACTTC
TRBV27	once	TRBJ1-2	TRBD1	CASSPTLGQGLNYGYTF	TGTGCCAGCAGTCCCACATTAGGACAGGGACTAAACTATGGCTACACCTTC
TRBV28	-	TRBJ2-5	-	CASSPWGLEETQYF	TGTGCCAGCAGTCCGTGGGGGCTAGAAGAGACCCAGTACTTC
TRBV5-1	-	TRBJ1-4	TRBD1	CASRGQGRSEKLFF	TGCGCCAGCAGAGGACAGGGGAGGAGTGAAAAACTGTTTTTT
TRBV5-8	-	TRBJ2-3	-	CASSPFGGPGDTQYF	TGTGCCAGCAGCCCCTTCGGAGGGCCGGGAGATACGCAGTATTTT
TRBV5-1	-	TRBJ2-2	-	CASSLWRNTGELFF	TGCGCCAGCAGCTTATGGCGGAACACCGGGGAGCTGTTTTTT
TRBV7-9	-	TRBJ2-1	-	CASSLVLDEQFF	TGTGCCAGCAGCTTAGTATTGGATGAGCAGTTCTTC
TRBV5-6	-	TRBJ1-1	TRBD1	CASSWGDRKAFF	TGTGCCAGCAGCTGGGGGGACAGAAAAGCTTTCTTT
TRBV6-6	once	TRBJ1-1	-	CASSPLGTEAFF	TGTGCCAGCAGTCCCCTCGGCACTGAAGCTTTCTTT
TRBV25-1	-	TRBJ2-5	-	CASSEWDWGETQYF	TGTGCCAGCAGTGAATGGGACTGGGGAGAGACCCAGTACTTC
TRBV30	-	TRBJ2-3	-	CAWSVLGLTDTQYF	TGTGCCTGGAGTGTACTAGGGCTGACAGATACGCAGTATTTT
TRBV30	-	TRBJ1-4	TRBD1	CAWSYTGATNEKLFF	TGTGCCTGGAGTTATACAGGGGCAACTAATGAAAAACTGTTTTTT
TRBV29-1	-	TRBJ1-2	TRBD1	CSAGTGVGYTF	TGCAGCGCCGGGACAGGGGTTGGCTACACCTTC
TRBV30	-	TRBJ2-1	TRBD1	CAFDRGMYNEQFF	TGTGCCTTCGACAGGGGAATGTACAATGAGCAGTTCTTC
TRBV5-6	-	TRBJ1-2	-	CASSMFPGDQTGYTF	TGTGCCAGCAGCATGTTTCCGGGGGACCAGACGGGCTACACCTTC
TRBV2	-	TRBJ2-7	TRBD1	CASIPPGQGTHEQYF	TGTGCCAGCATCCCCCCCGGACAGGGCACCCACGAGCAGTACTTC
TRBV7-2	once	TRBJ2-2	-	CASSQMQGSELFF	TGTGCCAGCAGCCAAATGCAGGGATCGGAGCTGTTTTTT
TRBV10-3	-	TRBJ2-7	-	CAISEFNNREQYF	TGTGCCATCAGTGAGTTTAACAATCGCGAGCAGTACTTC
TRBV5-6	-	TRBJ1-2	-	CASSPIETENYGYTF	TGTGCCAGCAGCCCGATTGAAACGGAAAACTATGGCTACACCTTC
TRBV4-2	-	TRBJ2-3	-	CASSQDVTSGASTDTQYF	TGTGCCAGCAGCCAAGATGTGACGAGCGGAGCTAGCACAGATACGCAGTATTTT
TRBV6-6	-	TRBJ2-1	-	CASDNNNEQFF	TGTGCTTCCGACAACAACAATGAGCAGTTCTTC
TRBV7-9	-	TRBJ2-7	-	CASSPTESYEQYF	TGTGCCAGCAGCCCAACGGAGTCCTACGAGCAGTACTTC
TRBV4-1	once	TRBJ2-4	TRBD2	CASSHGLAGIQYF	TGCGCCAGCAGCCACGGACTAGCGGGCATTCAGTACTTC
TRBV6-1	-	TRBJ1-1	-	CASSPPTDSSDQAFF	TGTGCCAGCAGCCCCCCGACAGATTCGTCGGACCAAGCTTTCTTT
TRBV29-1	-	TRBJ1-2	TRBD1	CSVETGQGYGYTF	TGCAGCGTTGAAACGGGACAGGGATATGGCTACACCTTC
TRBV6-7	-	TRBJ2-7	TRBD1	CASSYRIPGQSYEQYF	TGTGCCAGCAGTTACCGAATCCCGGGACAGTCGTACGAGCAGTACTTC
TRBV5-6	-	TRBJ2-3	-	CASSVWGARGDTQYF	TGTGCCAGCAGCGTATGGGGAGCTAGGGGAGATACGCAGTATTTT
TRBV6-5	-	TRBJ2-1	-	CVSRVELSSYNEQFF	TGTGTCAGCAGAGTCGAACTTAGCTCCTACAATGAGCAGTTCTTC
TRBV10-3	-	TRBJ2-3	TRBD2	CAIAGRGRDPDTQYF	TGTGCCATCGCAGGCCGCGGGAGGGACCCAGATACGCAGTATTTT
TRBV2	-	TRBJ2-3	-	CASSLPDTQYF	TGTGCCAGCAGTTTACCAGATACGCAGTATTTT
TRBV30	-	TRBJ2-2	-	CAWSVLPRDGELFF	TGTGCCTGGAGTGTACTTCCCAGGGACGGGGAGCTGTTTTTT
TRBV6-6	-	TRBJ1-1	-	CASTMGGLGEAFF	TGTGCCAGCACCATGGGGGGGCTTGGTGAAGCTTTCTTT
TRBV28	-	TRBJ1-2	-	CASDEQGYYGYTF	TGTGCCAGCGACGAACAGGGTTACTATGGCTACACCTTC
TRBV13	-	TRBJ1-2	TRBD1	CASSLDRDFNYGYTF	TGTGCCAGCAGCCTCGACAGGGACTTTAACTATGGCTACACCTTC
TRBV28	-	TRBJ2-7	TRBD1	CASSFRDSYEQYF	TGTGCCAGCAGTTTCCGGGACAGCTACGAGCAGTACTTC